These T cell receptor beta chains were read from a single sample in a study of blood T cell repertoires in COVID-19. Profiled with immunoSEQ multiplex PCR; TCRdb holds only in-frame clones, not every one. In the table there are a few hundred thousand clones, approximately 88% of which are singletons. The sample was PBMCs or T cells enriched from blood (not recorded which). Receptor source: a woman between 18 and 29 years old who had recovered from COVID-19. Both conserved end residues are part of each CDR3. D genes are given only for firm matches.

-	TRBV7-9	TRBJ1-2	CASSLAGVRSLNYGYTF
-	TRBV29-1	TRBJ2-7	CSVVGDTLGPYEQYF
TRBD2	TRBV4-3	TRBJ2-2	CASSQAGTSRNTGELFF
-	TRBV19	TRBJ1-2	CASSIQQGDYGYTF
-	TRBV10-3	TRBJ1-5	CAISERERQPQHF
TRBD2	TRBV27	TRBJ2-1	CASSLWASGGADEQFF
TRBD2	TRBV7-2	TRBJ2-3	CASSLVAGVGTDTQYF
TRBD2	TRBV19	TRBJ2-7	CASSALAGETYEQYF
TRBD2	TRBV24-1	TRBJ2-3	CATSGTSGRWADTQYF
TRBD2	TRBV4-1	TRBJ2-1	CASSLPSGNNEQFF
-	TRBV28	TRBJ1-5	CASSPGGSNQPQHF
TRBD1	TRBV5-4	TRBJ1-4	CASSSQDRASNEKLFF
TRBD1	TRBV28	TRBJ2-1	CASKDSRDRIGNEQFF
-	TRBV6-5	TRBJ2-1	CASSHREGEQFF
-	TRBV14	TRBJ2-6	CASSQEADPFANVLTF
TRBD2	TRBV9	TRBJ2-2	CASSVGLAGLTNTGELFF
TRBD2	TRBV7-2	TRBJ2-1	CASSLVAGGPFNEQFF
TRBD2	TRBV9	TRBJ2-5	CASSKTSFPETQYF
-	TRBV30	TRBJ1-2	CAWSGGSGYGYTF
-	TRBV30	TRBJ1-2	CAWTEQGSYTF
-	TRBV7-2	TRBJ1-1	CASSLYNTEAFF
-	TRBV7-2	TRBJ1-1	CASSLEWGRNTEAFF
TRBD2	TRBV9	TRBJ2-1	CASSEGLAVHNEQFF
-	TRBV27	TRBJ1-1	CASRQRQNTNTEAFF
-	TRBV19	TRBJ1-4	CASSTRTATNEKLFF
TRBD1	TRBV25-1	TRBJ1-2	CASSVAGGNYGYTF
-	TRBV6-5	TRBJ2-7	CASSPGGTGTYEQYF
TRBD1	TRBV18	TRBJ2-2	CASSPDRTGELFF
-	TRBV9	TRBJ2-2	CASSVNGELFF
TRBD1	TRBV25-1	TRBJ2-2	CASRQGNTGELFF
-	TRBV7-9	TRBJ2-3	CASTLDTDTQYF
TRBD2	TRBV5-1	TRBJ2-7	CASSLVSGGYEQYF
-	TRBV7-3	TRBJ2-1	CASSLGRGSEQFF
-	TRBV28	TRBJ1-2	CASSLRQLNYGYTF
TRBD1	TRBV28	TRBJ2-7	CASRTGGTYEQYF
-	TRBV6-2/TRBV6-3	TRBJ1-1	CASSPLNVNTEAFF
-	TRBV27	TRBJ1-1	CASSTARRQSSRTEAFF
TRBD2	TRBV4-1	TRBJ2-5	CASSYLLAGGETQYF
TRBD1	TRBV6-1	TRBJ1-2	CASSESQGSGYTF
-	TRBV21-1	TRBJ2-5	CASSGHPSGLKSQETQYF
-	TRBV20-1	TRBJ2-1	CSASGVEQFF
-	TRBV9	TRBJ1-1	CASSGPGDTEAFF
-	TRBV29-1	TRBJ2-1	CSTRWGTSVDGEQFF
TRBD1	TRBV9	TRBJ2-7	CASSREPGQGANEQYF
-	TRBV11-2	TRBJ1-3	CASSSSSGNTIYF
TRBD1	TRBV11-2	TRBJ1-2	CASSRYRGPRRDYGYTF
-	TRBV7-6	TRBJ1-2	CASSLGAEPYGYTF
-	TRBV4-3	TRBJ2-1	CASSQGGGIYNEQFF
TRBD2	TRBV3-1/TRBV3-2	TRBJ2-5	CASSQGTSGRAGEETQYF
TRBD1	TRBV18	TRBJ2-2	CASSLQGAQTGELFF
-	TRBV27	TRBJ1-1	CASSFSPGSGTEAFF